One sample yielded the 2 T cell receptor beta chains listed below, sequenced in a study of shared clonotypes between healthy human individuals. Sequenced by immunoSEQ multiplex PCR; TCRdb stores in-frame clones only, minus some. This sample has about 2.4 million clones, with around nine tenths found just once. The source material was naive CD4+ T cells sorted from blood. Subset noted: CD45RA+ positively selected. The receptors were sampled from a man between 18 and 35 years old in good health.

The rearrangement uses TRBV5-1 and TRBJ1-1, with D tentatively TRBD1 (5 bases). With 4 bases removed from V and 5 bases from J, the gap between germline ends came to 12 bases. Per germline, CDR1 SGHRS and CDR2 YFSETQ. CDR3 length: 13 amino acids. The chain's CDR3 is CASSPSGRTEAFF. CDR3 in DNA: TGCGCCAGCAGCCCCTCGGGGCGGACTGAAGCTTTCTTT. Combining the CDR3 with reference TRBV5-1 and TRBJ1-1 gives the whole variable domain KAGVTQTPRYLIKTRGQQVTLSCSPISGHRSVSWYQQTPGQGLQFLFEYFSETQRNKGNFPGRFSGRQFSNSRSEMNVSTLELGDSALYLCASSPSGRTEAFFGQGTRLTVV.

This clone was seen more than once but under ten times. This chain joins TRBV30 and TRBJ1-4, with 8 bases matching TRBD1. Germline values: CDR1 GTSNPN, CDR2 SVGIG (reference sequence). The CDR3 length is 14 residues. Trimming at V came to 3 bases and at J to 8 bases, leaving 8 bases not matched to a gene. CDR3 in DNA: TGTGCCTGGAGCCGTTCAGGGGGCGGCGAAAAACTGTTTTTT. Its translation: CAWSRSGGGEKLFF.